The 30 T cell receptor beta chains below come from one sample, sequenced in a study of shared clonotypes between healthy human individuals. TCRdb's table, derived via immunoSEQ multiplex PCR, lists solely in-frame clones and lacks some. Altogether a few million clones are present, approximately 95% being singletons, with the ten largest covering about 0.13%. What was sequenced was naive CD4+ T cells sorted from blood. Subset of the sample: CD45RA+ positively selected. All receptors come from a man younger than 35 in good health.

This clone was picked up one time. The chain recombines TRBV7-9 with TRBJ1-1; TRBD1 matches at 8 bases. This CDR3 region has 15 residues. V shed 4 bases and J 4 bases; nucleotides not matched to a gene: 8. CDR1 is SEHNR and CDR2 is FQNEAQ in the germline V gene (reference sequence). CDR3 nucleotides: TGTGCCAGCAGCTCAACCGGACAGGGAGCCACTGAAGCTTTCTTT. Amino acid sequence: CASSSTGQGATEAFF.

The CDR3 nucleotides read TGCACGAGGGAGACCCAGTACTTC. Amino acids: CTRETQYF. This chain uses TRBV1 with TRBJ2-5; the table names TRBD2, a call not compared with the DNA. TRBV1 is flagged as a pseudogene. The CDR3 totals 8 residues.

The chain recombines TRBV6-5 with TRBJ1-6; a possible D gene is TRBD1 (5 bases). Per the germline V gene, CDR1 is MNHEY and CDR2 is SVGAGI. The CDR3 sequence is 15 residues long. V dropped 0 bases and J dropped 9 bases, with 12 bases sitting between them. The CDR3 sequence is CASSYSGEGSSPLHF. The CDR3 DNA reads TGTGCCAGCAGTTACTCAGGGGAGGGTAGTTCACCCCTCCACTTT.

This clone was seen once. In the same sample, other DNA sequences code for this CDR3. The J gene is TRBJ2-7, the V gene TRBV6-5, with D perhaps TRBD1 or TRBD2 (5 bases each). The V end lost 0 bases, the J end lost 2 bases, and 11 bases lay between the germline ends. This CDR3 has 15 amino acids. Per the germline V gene, CDR1 is MNHEY and CDR2 is SVGAGI. The CDR3 coding sequence is TGTGCCAGCAGTTACTCCGGGACGGTTACCTACGAGCAGTACTTC. It codes for CASSYSGTVTYEQYF.

This sequence joins TRBV28 and TRBJ2-1, with D possibly being TRBD2 (5 bases). V was trimmed by 5 bases and J by 8 bases, leaving 19 bases between them. CDR1 and CDR2 from the germline V gene are MDHEN and SYDVKM. The CDR3 is 15 amino acids. The CDR3: CASSPVGRRWDEQFF. In DNA form, the CDR3 reads TGTGCCAGCAGTCCTGTGGGGAGAAGGTGGGATGAGCAGTTCTTC.

The genes are TRBV4-1 and TRBJ1-5; TRBD1 might be the D (5 bases). The CDR3 is 14 residues long. V dropped 3 bases and J dropped 4 bases, with 10 bases sitting between them. Germline V gene sequence: CDR1 MGHRA, CDR2 YSYEKL. CDR3 in DNA: TGCGCCAGCAGCCATGGGACGGCAAATCAGCCCCAGCATTTT. As protein: CASSHGTANQPQHF.

This rearrangement joins TRBV6-6 to TRBJ2-2; D may match TRBD1 or TRBD2 (5 bases each). The germline CDR1 and CDR2 sequences are MNHNY and SVGAGI (reference sequence). This CDR3 contains 15 residues. V was pared by 2 bases and J by 0 bases, with 7 bases between. The CDR3 sequence is CASSYRGANTGELFF. In nucleotides, the CDR3 is TGTGCCAGCAGTTACCGGGGCGCGAACACCGGGGAGCTGTTTTTT.

The gene calls are TRBV9 and TRBJ2-5; TRBD2 is a possible D gene (5 bases). Germline CDR1 and CDR2: SGDLS and YYNGEE. V was trimmed by 1 base and J by 4 bases, leaving 14 bases between them. CDR3 size: 15 residues. CDR3 protein: CASSVSPLGRETQYF. CDR3 in DNA: TGTGCCAGCAGCGTATCTCCACTGGGGAGAGAGACCCAGTACTTC.

The chain has TRBV5-1 and TRBJ1-1, with 8 nucleotides matching TRBD1. This CDR3 is built from 14 residues. From germline, CDR1 is SGHRS and CDR2 YFSETQ. V was pared by 6 bases and J by 6 bases, with 10 bases of the junction left unmatched. The CDR3 coding sequence is TGCGCCAGCATGCACCGGACAGGGAGGTCTGAAGCTTTCTTT. It yields the protein CASMHRTGRSEAFF.

The rearrangement links TRBV7-9 to TRBJ1-1; 7 nucleotides align to TRBD1. The CDR3 spans 14 residues. Germline V gives CDR1 SEHNR, CDR2 FQNEAQ (reference sequence). Trimming took 5 bases from V and 1 from J; bases not matched to a gene: 4. Here the CDR3 DNA reads TGTGCCAGCAGCCGACAGGGAACGAACACTGAAGCTTTCTTT. Its protein is CASSRQGTNTEAFF.

The table lists this clone with a count of one. Distinct nucleotide sequences in the sample also encode this CDR3. The chain is built from TRBV7-2 and TRBJ2-7, with 7 positions matching TRBD2. V trimming: 11 bases; J trimming: 4 bases; junction bases outside the gene matches: 11. CDR1 is SGHTA and CDR2 is FQGNSA in the germline V gene. This CDR3 has 13 amino acids. The CDR3 coding sequence is TGTGCCTCCTCTGCGTCTAGCGGTTACGAGCAGTACTTC. Protein product: CASSASSGYEQYF. The variable domain in full, completed from reference TRBV7-2 and TRBJ2-7, reads GAGVSQSPSNKVTEKGKDVELRCDPISGHTALYWYRQSLGQGLEFLIYFQGNSAPDKSGLPSDRFSAERTGGSVSTLTIQRTQQEDSAVYLCASSASSGYEQYFGPGTRLTVT.

V gene TRBV7-2 combines with J gene TRBJ2-7, with TRBD1 identical over 7 bases. V dropped 8 bases and J dropped 6; count of bases not matched to a gene: 13. Germline V gene lookup returns CDR1 SGHTA and CDR2 FQGNSA. The CDR3 is 14 residues long. The CDR3 DNA reads TGTGCCAGCTCCAGAGGGGGCCGGAGGACCGAGCAGTACTTC. Translating it yields CASSRGGRRTEQYF. Based on the CDR3 plus reference TRBV7-2 and TRBJ2-7, the full variable domain is GAGVSQSPSNKVTEKGKDVELRCDPISGHTALYWYRQSLGQGLEFLIYFQGNSAPDKSGLPSDRFSAERTGGSVSTLTIQRTQQEDSAVYLCASSRGGRRTEQYFGPGTRLTVT.

CDR3 DNA sequence: TGTGCCAGCAGCAAAGGCCCCGACACCGGGACAGTTAAAGAGACCCAGTACTTC. This gives the protein CASSKGPDTGTVKETQYF. V usage is TRBV21-1 and J usage is TRBJ2-5; TRBD1, the table's D call, lacks a check against the DNA. TRBV21-1 is described as a pseudogene. This CDR3 contains 18 residues.

The chain carries TRBV7-2 and TRBJ1-3; D gene ambiguous. Germline assignment: CDR1 SGHTA and CDR2 FQGNSA. V lost 5 bases to trimming and J lost 6 bases, with 14 bases between them. The length of the CDR3 is 14 residues. The CDR3 coding sequence is TGTGCCAGCAGCCCAACAGTTCCGGCAAACACCATATATTTT. This encodes CASSPTVPANTIYF.

The chain carries TRBV10-2 and TRBJ2-1, with TRBD2 identical over 12 bases. This CDR3 comprises 15 residues. The V segment lost 6 bases and the J segment 6 bases; nucleotides outside the gene matches: 6. Germline CDR1 is WSHSY and CDR2 is SAAADI. Here the CDR3 reads CASRRLAGEINEQFF. Written as DNA, the CDR3 is TGCGCCAGCAGACGACTAGCGGGAGAGATCAATGAGCAGTTCTTC.

V usage is TRBV27 and J usage is TRBJ2-7; the D is unclear. Germline values: CDR1 MNHEY, CDR2 SMNVEV (reference sequence). The length of the CDR3 is 11 residues. The chain's CDR3 is CRLLGNYEQYF. The CDR3 region has the DNA TGTCGCCTTTTAGGGAACTACGAGCAGTACTTC.

In regard to this clone: The sample has other DNA sequences that encode this CDR3 too. The chain uses TRBV11-2 and TRBJ1-3; maybe TRBD1 (5 bases). CDR3 length: 13 residues. From germline, CDR1 is SGHAT and CDR2 FQNNGV. V lost 3 bases to trimming and J lost 4 bases, with 7 bases between them. The DNA for the CDR3 is TGTGCCAGCAGCTTGGGGGTGGGAAACACCATATATTTT. This codes for CASSLGVGNTIYF. The full variable domain, completed using reference TRBV11-2 and TRBJ1-3, is EAGVAQSPRYKIIEKRQSVAFWCNPISGHATLYWYQQILGQGPKLLIQFQNNGVVDDSQLPKDRFSAERLKGVDSTLKIQPAKLEDSAVYLCASSLGVGNTIYFGEGSWLTVV.

Details on this clone: A much larger clonotype is one base distant, so this may be a read error. The same CDR3 can be traced to other DNA sequences in this sample. This CDR3 is CASSLDETQYF. The CDR3 coding sequence is TGCGCCAGCAGCTTGGATGAGACCCAGTACTTC. The chain joins TRBV5-1 to TRBJ2-5; D remains unclear. The V gene's germline CDR1 is SGHRS and CDR2 YFSETQ. V was clipped by 0 bases and J by 5 bases, with 2 bases between them. The CDR3 sequence is 11 residues long.

In DNA, the CDR3 is TGTGCCTGGAGTGTACGGTCAGTCCACTATGGCTACACCTTC. Its translation is CAWSVRSVHYGYTF. The rearrangement uses TRBV30 and TRBJ1-2; D is unresolved. V shed 0 bases and J shed 3 bases, with 11 bases lying between them. The CDR3 spans 14 residues. Germline V lookup: CDR1 GTSNPN, CDR2 SVGIG (reference sequence).

The chain is built from TRBV25-1 and TRBJ2-4, with 7 bases fitting TRBD1. This CDR3 is 15 amino acids long. V was pared by 1 base and J by 4 bases, with 4 bases of the junction left unmatched. Germline CDR1 reads MGHDK; CDR2 reads SYGVNS. The CDR3 is CASSELGTAKNIQYF. CDR3 in DNA: TGTGCCAGCAGTGAATTGGGGACAGCGAAAAACATTCAGTACTTC.

Turning to this clone: Distinct nucleotide sequences in the sample also encode this CDR3. CDR3 in DNA: TGTGCCAGCTCACCGGGGACAGGGGCTTCACCCCTCCACTTT. Its translation is CASSPGTGASPLHF. This rearrangement joins TRBV18 to TRBJ1-6; 10 nucleotides line up with TRBD1. CDR3 length equals 14 residues. Germline assignment: CDR1 KGHSH and CDR2 LQKENI. V lost 3 bases to trimming and J lost 9 bases; unmatched junction nucleotides: 2.

The chain has TRBV6-5 and TRBJ2-2, with D unclear. Germline V gene sequence: CDR1 MNHEY, CDR2 SVGAGI. V lost 9 bases and J lost 5, with 10 bases in between. The CDR3 totals 12 residues. DNA of the CDR3: TGTGCCAGTCAACGGCGTACCGGGGAGCTGTTTTTT. It is translated as CASQRRTGELFF.

The chain couples TRBV5-1 to TRBJ1-2, with D maybe TRBD1 (6 bases). This CDR3 spans 15 amino acids. Deletions cut 1 base from V and 4 bases from J, with 14 bases between. Germline loops: CDR1 SGHRS, CDR2 YFSETQ. DNA of the CDR3: TGCGCCAGCAGCTTGACTGGCGGGGGGGCCTATGGCTACACCTTC. Encoded protein: CASSLTGGGAYGYTF.

V gene TRBV19 combines with J gene TRBJ2-4, with a possible D match to TRBD2 (6 bases). CDR3 size: 15 residues. Trimming removed 11 bases at V and 1 base at J, with 18 bases between. Germline V gene lookup returns CDR1 LNHDA and CDR2 SQIVND (reference sequence). CDR3 sequence reads: CAPPGELSAKNIQYF. CDR3 sequence (DNA): TGTGCCCCCCCGGGGGAGTTATCGGCCAAAAACATTCAGTACTTC.

The chain is built from TRBV29-1 and TRBJ2-7, with TRBD1 matching over 7 bases. The J segment lost 5 bases and the V segment lost 8 bases, leaving 12 bases of the junction unmatched. The germline V gene encodes CDR1 SQVTM and CDR2 ANQGSEA. This CDR3 contains 13 residues. As DNA, the CDR3 is TGCAGCACCCTTAGACAGGGTGGCAACGAGCAGTACTTC. Translated: CSTLRQGGNEQYF.

This chain uses TRBV19 with TRBJ1-5; no firm D call. The germline CDR1 and CDR2 sequences are LNHDA and SQIVND (reference sequence). The CDR3 spans 15 residues. Trimming removed 3 bases at V and 0 bases at J, with 9 bases between. CDR3 in DNA: TGTGCCAGTAGTATGGGAACAGCTAGCAATCAGCCCCAGCATTTT. As protein: CASSMGTASNQPQHF.

The rearrangement joins TRBV6-1 to TRBJ2-3; D is perhaps TRBD1 (8 bases). The CDR3 runs to 14 residues. Trimming took 2 bases from V and 6 from J, leaving 12 bases between them. Looked up from germline, CDR1 is MNHNS and CDR2 is SASEGT. The CDR3 region has the DNA TGTGCCAGCAGTGAAACAGGGGGAGGGGATACGCAGTATTTT. It codes for CASSETGGGDTQYF.

The chain uses TRBV10-2 and TRBJ1-6; the D is unclear. CDR1 and CDR2 (germline): WSHSY, SAAADI. CDR3 length: 14 residues. The ends were cut back, 3 bases at V and 8 bases at J, with 11 bases in the middle. In DNA, the CDR3 is TGCGCCAGCAGTGAAGCCCTTGACTATTCACCCCTCCACTTT. Translated: CASSEALDYSPLHF.

This chain links TRBV7-9 with TRBJ1-6; TRBD1 matches 7 bases. V gave up 5 bases and J gave up 7 bases; unmatched junction bases: 8. Germline CDR1 SEHNR, CDR2 FQNEAQ (reference sequence). The CDR3 loop spans 15 amino acids. The CDR3 loop reads CASSLRQGLNSPLHF. CDR3 in DNA: TGTGCCAGCAGCCTCCGACAGGGTTTAAATTCACCCCTCCACTTT.

The rearrangement joins TRBV4-1 to TRBJ2-3; D not certain. Trimming cost V 4 bases and J 0 bases, with 17 bases left between them. CDR1 is MGHRA and CDR2 is YSYEKL in the germline V gene. This CDR3 has 17 amino acids. Written as DNA, the CDR3 is TGCGCCAGCAGCCGCCGGGCAGATCCTTCTAGCACAGATACGCAGTATTTT. This translates into CASSRRADPSSTDTQYF.